Below, one T cell receptor (beta chain) is given with its context. The specificity of this receptor is unknown. Per-nucleotide qualities are absent, and no much larger clonotype sits a single base away. This sample was included in a study of blood T cells in healthy people across ages (dated by TCRdb to between 2014 and 2017). Broadly, across the study: In model experiments, template switching captured about one uniquely barcoded TCR beta cDNA molecule for every two T cells. Two additional independent replicas of 1 million unique cDNA reads from the same blood draw were analyzed for two donors (one aged 18 to 30 and one aged 80 or older). Age-related changes in TCR beta repertoire diversity were measured in the study by deep sequencing normalized with unique cDNA molecular identifiers. The donors were divided into four age groups: young (average roughly 15 years), middle-aged (approximately 41), aged (62) and long-lived (roughly 82). To avoid experimental bias, donors of different ages were spread randomly across the sequencing lanes. Study-level results and caveats: Donor CMV infection status was unknown, potentially confounding age-related changes in expanded clonotypes. A strong correlation was found between observed TCR beta diversity and the percentage of naive T cells measured by flow cytometry. Estimates of total diversity based on one million sequenced T cells were considered lower bounds and underestimates. As age increased, observed TCR beta diversity per million T cells dropped in a roughly linear way, and a significant reduction was already evident by age around 41. Conclusive comparison of naive and antigen-experienced compartments was prevented by the profiling of bulk unsorted PBMCs. Compared with the aged group, the long-lived group had more naive CD4+ T cells, fewer expanded clones and increased TCR diversity, suggesting age selection.

The cysteine opens and the phenylalanine closes a CDR3 of 15 amino acids. Only CDR3 DNA is held: 45 bases, read in frame from base 1. Via the germline V gene, CDR1 is SGDLS and CDR2 YYNGEE. V and J lose 0 bases and 0 bases, and a span of 10 bases separates them. Receptor amplification or capture employed 5' RACE. Instrument on record: Illumina HiSeq 2500. A second PCR of roughly 7 to 12 cycles was run with a J-beta primer mix and a sample-barcoded 5' primer. A unique molecular identifier was introduced onto each TCR beta cDNA molecule by a template-switch 5' adaptor carrying 12 random nucleotides. Each sample yielded at least 2.5 million CDR3-containing paired-end reads. All of the RNA was converted into first-strand cDNA using the Mint cDNA synthesis kit, with a TRBC-specific oligonucleotide serving as the primer. Following uracil-DNA glycosylase treatment, all cDNA underwent a first 18-cycle PCR with the universal primers M1SS and BC2_uni_R. On the authors' methods: For normalization, 1 million high-quality reads were randomly selected from each sample, with every read carrying a distinct molecular identifier. Reads with shared molecular identifiers were discarded instead of being binned into consensus sequences. MiTCR, with a Q25 quality threshold and the strictest error-elimination algorithm, was used for CDR3 identification, clonotype clustering and error correction. Lower-bound total TCR beta diversity was estimated with a nonparametric unseen species model using Euler transformation. TCRdb applied fastp at Q25 and MiXCR to the public reads, then kept only in-frame beta chains. Every CDR3 protein is listed once, alongside the most common genes and DNA of its rows. The V and J calls and clone size are TCRdb's, not the authors'. The sample table shows about 830,000 distinct CDR3 sequences, and 55% to 65% are seen once. The ten most abundant clones make up 28% of the sample.

The roughly 39 donors, aged about 6 to 100 years, were systemically healthy Caucasian individuals from Russia. Each donor gave around 9.9 milliliters of peripheral blood, collected into EDTA-treated Vacutainer tubes. Ficoll-Paque density-gradient centrifugation was used to isolate PBMCs, with at least 7 million per sample. Total RNA, at least 5 micrograms per sample, was extracted from PBMCs with Trizol reagent. Naive CD45RAhigh/CD27high T cell percentages were measured by flow cytometry on a PBMC aliquot from every donor. The sequenced sample was blood. Here the chain combines TRBV9 and TRBJ2-7; confidence is insufficient to name the D gene. This clonotype originated in a man aged 25-45 years in good health. CDR3 loop: CASSVDSYSSYEQYF. The DNA reads TGTGCCAGCAGCGTAGATAGTTACAGCTCCTACGAGCAGTACTTC.